This is a list of T cell receptor beta chains from one sample in a study of blood T cell repertoires in COVID-19. Measured with immunoSEQ multiplex PCR; TCRdb has only the in-frame clones, and not every one. The table includes about 160,000 clones, roughly 90% detected once. Sequencing was carried out using peripheral blood. The receptors stem from a woman between 65 and 79 years old with acute or convalescent COVID-19. Both conserved end residues are part of each CDR3. D genes are given only for firm matches. Not every row has a clone size; where given, it reads once, few, many or a size class.

clone_size,j_call,d_call,v_call,cdr3_nt,cdr3_aa
-,TRBJ2-1,-,TRBV19,TGTGCCAGTACCAATCGGAGGGGAAGCTCCTACAATGAGCAGTTCTTC,CASTNRRGSSYNEQFF
-,TRBJ2-7,-,TRBV3-1/TRBV3-2,TGTGCCAGCAGCTCCCGTTACGAGCAGTACTTC,CASSSRYEQYF
-,TRBJ1-1,-,TRBV6-5,TGTGCCAGCGGGGGGTCAACAGTGAACACTGAAGCTTTCTTT,CASGGSTVNTEAFF
once,TRBJ1-5,TRBD1,TRBV4-1,TGCGCCAGCAGCCAAGATAGGAGGGGACAGGGTGGCAATCAGCCCCAGCATTTT,CASSQDRRGQGGNQPQHF
-,TRBJ1-6,-,TRBV6-6,TGTGCCACCGAGAACCCTTCACCCCTCCACTTT,CATENPSPLHF
-,TRBJ2-7,TRBD1,TRBV5-1,TGCGCCAGCAGCACCTCGGGCCCGGGACAGGGACAATACGAGCAGTACTTC,CASSTSGPGQGQYEQYF
-,TRBJ2-1,TRBD2,TRBV4-2,TGTGCCAGCAGCCATAGTACTAGCGTCCCAAGCTCCTACAATGAGCAGTTCTTC,CASSHSTSVPSSYNEQFF
-,TRBJ1-5,TRBD1,TRBV24-1,TGTGCCACCAGGGACAGGGGTGGTAATCAGCCCCAGCATTTT,CATRDRGGNQPQHF
once,TRBJ2-3,TRBD1,TRBV4-3,TGCGCCAGCAGCCAAGATACAACAGGGGGCTTTAAAGATACGCAGTATTTT,CASSQDTTGGFKDTQYF
-,TRBJ2-6,TRBD2,TRBV28,TGTGCCAGCAGTGGGATAAGACTAGCGGGAGGTCTAGCTGGGGCCAACGTCCTGACTTTC,CASSGIRLAGGLAGANVLTF
-,TRBJ2-3,TRBD1,TRBV19,TGTGCCAGTAGCCTCACAGGGGATGGATCAGATACGCAGTATTTT,CASSLTGDGSDTQYF
-,TRBJ1-5,-,TRBV5-6,TGTGCCAGCTCACAGGGCTGGCCTTATAGCAATCAGCCCCAGCATTTT,CASSQGWPYSNQPQHF
few,TRBJ1-1,-,TRBV12-3/TRBV12-4,TGTGCCAGCACCTGGAGGTTGAACACTGAAGCTTTCTTT,CASTWRLNTEAFF
-,TRBJ2-2,-,TRBV5-4,TGTGCCAGCAGCGTTCTTAACACCGGGGAGCTGTTTTTT,CASSVLNTGELFF
once,TRBJ2-1,TRBD2,TRBV18,TGTGCCAGCTCACCAAGACTAGCGGGGGGCAATGAGCAGTTCTTC,CASSPRLAGGNEQFF
-,TRBJ1-1,TRBD1,TRBV19,TGTGCCAGTAGGGGGGACAGCATGAACACTGAAGCTTTCTTT,CASRGDSMNTEAFF
-,TRBJ2-1,TRBD1,TRBV4-1,TGCGCCAGCAGCCAAGAGACAGGGGGTTACAATGAGCAGTTCTTC,CASSQETGGYNEQFF
-,TRBJ2-5,TRBD2,TRBV29-1,TGCAGCGTTAGCCCTAGCGGGACTCAGGAGACCCAGTACTTC,CSVSPSGTQETQYF
-,TRBJ2-3,-,TRBV5-5,TGTGCCAGCAGCCCCCGCGGGGTCTCGGAAGATACGCAGTATTTT,CASSPRGVSEDTQYF
once,TRBJ1-1,TRBD1,TRBV5-5,TGTGCCAGCAGCTTGGGAGGGACAGGGGTGACTGAAGCTTTCTTT,CASSLGGTGVTEAFF
few,TRBJ1-1,-,TRBV7-9,TGTGCCAGCAGCTTATTACAGGGCGCTGAAGCTTTCTTT,CASSLLQGAEAFF
-,TRBJ2-6,TRBD1,TRBV6-2/TRBV6-3,TGTGCCAGCAGTTCCCCGGGACAGGGCAGCCTTTTATCTGGGGCCAACGTCCTGACTTTC,CASSSPGQGSLLSGANVLTF
-,TRBJ1-6,-,TRBV12-3/TRBV12-4,TGTGCCAGCAGACTGCGGAATTCACCCCTCCACTTT,CASRLRNSPLHF
once,TRBJ1-1,TRBD1,TRBV2,TGTGCCAGCAGGCGACAGGGGGTGAACACTGAAGCTTTCTTT,CASRRQGVNTEAFF
-,TRBJ1-6,TRBD1,TRBV4-3,TGCGCCAGCAGCCAATCCAACAGGGGGTGGAATTCACCCCTCCACTTT,CASSQSNRGWNSPLHF
-,TRBJ2-7,TRBD1,TRBV28,TGTGCCAGCAGTTTATCGGTATCGGACAGGAAGACCTACGAGCAGTACTTC,CASSLSVSDRKTYEQYF
-,TRBJ1-6,-,TRBV6-5,TGTGCCAGCACGGAGAGGAGCTCCTATAATTCACCCCTCCACTTT,CASTERSSYNSPLHF
-,TRBJ1-1,-,TRBV4-2,TGTGCCAGCAGCCAAGGTATATTAGGGGGTTCGACTGAAGCTTTCTTT,CASSQGILGGSTEAFF
-,TRBJ2-3,-,TRBV19,TGTGCCAGTAGTATAGCCTCCACAGATACGCAGTATTTT,CASSIASTDTQYF
-,TRBJ2-2,-,TRBV5-1,TGCGCCAGCACCCACCTTGGCGGGAATTACCTCGTAGGGACCGGGGAGCTGTTTTTT,CASTHLGGNYLVGTGELFF